Listed below are T cell receptor beta chains from one sample, sequenced in a study of T cell repertoires in cytomegalovirus infection. Each CDR3 protein is one row after TCRdb ran MiXCR on the reads. Among around 210,000 distinct CDR3 sequences listed, roughly 6.5% were seen once. The sample comprised PBMCs. The receptors derive from a human donor in good health (CMV status not recorded). Some clones in this sample may be carry-over from other donors' samples. Both conserved end residues are part of each CDR3. A D gene is named only where the DNA matches it firmly. Some rows have no size entry. The others give once, few or many, or a class for an expanded clone.

d_call: TRBD1; v_call: TRBV6-2/TRBV6-3; j_call: TRBJ1-1; clone_size: many; cdr3_nt: TGTGCCAGCAGCCTCAGGGGGGCGAACACTGAAGCTTTCTTT; cdr3_aa: CASSLRGANTEAFF
d_call: NA; v_call: TRBV7-2; j_call: TRBJ2-2; clone_size: many; cdr3_nt: TGTGCCAGCAGCTTAGACGGGAACACCGGGGAGCTGTTTTTT; cdr3_aa: CASSLDGNTGELFF
d_call: NA; v_call: TRBV20-1; j_call: TRBJ2-1; clone_size: many; cdr3_nt: TGCAGTGCTAGAGACGGGGCAGCCTACAATGAGCAGTTCTTC; cdr3_aa: CSARDGAAYNEQFF
d_call: NA; v_call: TRBV6-2/TRBV6-3; j_call: TRBJ1-1; clone_size: NA; cdr3_nt: TGTGCCAGCAGTTACGTCCGGGATCGGGACACTGAAGCTTTCTTT; cdr3_aa: CASSYVRDRDTEAFF
d_call: TRBD1; v_call: TRBV7-6; j_call: TRBJ1-3; clone_size: many; cdr3_nt: TGTGCCAGCAGCTTAGTGGTGACAGGGAGAGGCTCTGGAAACACCATATATTTT; cdr3_aa: CASSLVVTGRGSGNTIYF
d_call: NA; v_call: TRBV27; j_call: TRBJ1-3; clone_size: many; cdr3_nt: TGTGCCAGCAGTTTATACAGGGGAAACACCATATATTTT; cdr3_aa: CASSLYRGNTIYF
d_call: NA; v_call: TRBV7-2; j_call: TRBJ2-5; clone_size: many; cdr3_nt: TGTGCCAGCAGCCCCGTCCGGGCAGGGGAAGAGACCCAGTACTTC; cdr3_aa: CASSPVRAGEETQYF
d_call: NA; v_call: TRBV20-1; j_call: TRBJ1-1; clone_size: many; cdr3_nt: TGCAGTGCTACACTCCGTTGGGGGTCCGGGACACCGAACACTGAAGCTTTCTTT; cdr3_aa: CSATLRWGSGTPNTEAFF
d_call: TRBD1; v_call: TRBV20-1; j_call: TRBJ1-1; clone_size: many; cdr3_nt: TGCAGTGCTAGAGCGGGACAGGGCCTCCGGGACACTGAAGCTTTCTTT; cdr3_aa: CSARAGQGLRDTEAFF
d_call: TRBD2; v_call: TRBV12-3/TRBV12-4; j_call: TRBJ2-1; clone_size: many; cdr3_nt: TGTGCCAGCAGTTCGGCTAGCGGGGGGACCATTTCCTACAATGAGCAGTTCTTC; cdr3_aa: CASSSASGGTISYNEQFF
d_call: NA; v_call: TRBV18; j_call: TRBJ1-5; clone_size: many; cdr3_nt: TGTGCCAGCTCACCAACAGACTCAATCCACCAGCCCCAGCATTTT; cdr3_aa: CASSPTDSIHQPQHF
d_call: NA; v_call: TRBV2; j_call: TRBJ1-6; clone_size: NA; cdr3_nt: TGTGCCAGCAGGGATGGGGTCGGGAATTCACCCCTCCACTTT; cdr3_aa: CASRDGVGNSPLHF
d_call: NA; v_call: TRBV20-1; j_call: TRBJ2-1; clone_size: NA; cdr3_nt: TGCAGTGCTCCGACTCGAAGTGAGCAGTTCTTC; cdr3_aa: CSAPTRSEQFF
d_call: TRBD1; v_call: TRBV5-1; j_call: TRBJ2-5; clone_size: many; cdr3_nt: TGCGCCAGCAGCTACGTTACTAGGGGCAGGGGGCAGACGGCAGAGACCCAGTACTTC; cdr3_aa: CASSYVTRGRGQTAETQYF
d_call: NA; v_call: TRBV4-3; j_call: TRBJ2-1; clone_size: NA; cdr3_nt: TGCGCCAGCAGCCAAGAGGGCCCCGGCCCGGTTGCCTACAATGAGCAGTTCTTC; cdr3_aa: CASSQEGPGPVAYNEQFF
d_call: TRBD1; v_call: TRBV5-1; j_call: TRBJ1-2; clone_size: NA; cdr3_nt: TGCGCCAGCAGCTACGGACAGGGAGCTAACTATGGCTACACCTTC; cdr3_aa: CASSYGQGANYGYTF
d_call: NA; v_call: TRBV20-1; j_call: TRBJ1-2; clone_size: many; cdr3_nt: TGCAGTGCTAGGGGGGGGGATGGCTACACCTTC; cdr3_aa: CSARGGDGYTF
d_call: NA; v_call: TRBV6-2/TRBV6-3; j_call: TRBJ2-3; clone_size: many; cdr3_nt: TGTGCCAGCAGTTACTCGGATGCTGTGACGCAGTATTTT; cdr3_aa: CASSYSDAVTQYF
d_call: TRBD1; v_call: TRBV20-1; j_call: TRBJ2-5; clone_size: many; cdr3_nt: TGCAGTGCTACAACAACCCCCGGGACAGTCAGGGAGACCCAGTACTTC; cdr3_aa: CSATTTPGTVRETQYF
d_call: NA; v_call: TRBV6-5; j_call: TRBJ2-7; clone_size: many; cdr3_nt: TGTGCCAGCAGTTCCCAGGGTTGGGTATCCGAGCAGTACTTC; cdr3_aa: CASSSQGWVSEQYF
d_call: TRBD2; v_call: TRBV7-8; j_call: TRBJ2-3; clone_size: many; cdr3_nt: TGTGCCAGCAGCTTATGGGAGGGTTACACAGATACGCAGTATTTT; cdr3_aa: CASSLWEGYTDTQYF
d_call: TRBD1; v_call: TRBV7-3; j_call: TRBJ2-2; clone_size: many; cdr3_nt: TGTGCCAGCAGCGCCAGGGGGCTGGGCACCGGGGAGCTGTTTTTT; cdr3_aa: CASSARGLGTGELFF
d_call: TRBD1; v_call: TRBV6-5; j_call: TRBJ1-1; clone_size: few; cdr3_nt: TGTGCCAGCAGTCCTCGGACAGGGCTCACTGAAGCTTTCTTT; cdr3_aa: CASSPRTGLTEAFF
d_call: TRBD2; v_call: TRBV28; j_call: TRBJ2-2; clone_size: few; cdr3_nt: TGTGCCAGCACTCGGGGGGGGCAGTTCACCGGGGAGCTGTTTTTT; cdr3_aa: CASTRGGQFTGELFF
d_call: TRBD1; v_call: TRBV7-2; j_call: TRBJ2-7; clone_size: many; cdr3_nt: TGTGCCAGCAGCTCCCGGGACAGGGGTCGGAACGAGCAGTACTTC; cdr3_aa: CASSSRDRGRNEQYF
d_call: TRBD1; v_call: TRBV12-3/TRBV12-4; j_call: TRBJ2-1; clone_size: many; cdr3_nt: TGTGCCAGCAGTCCGGGACAGGGTATGTACAATGAGCAGTTCTTC; cdr3_aa: CASSPGQGMYNEQFF
d_call: NA; v_call: TRBV4-3; j_call: TRBJ1-1; clone_size: many; cdr3_nt: TGCGCCAGCAGCCAATCTCTCGGAGGATCTGAAGCTTTCTTT; cdr3_aa: CASSQSLGGSEAFF
d_call: NA; v_call: TRBV2; j_call: TRBJ2-5; clone_size: few; cdr3_nt: TGTGCCAGCAGTGAATTGAAAACGACGGCCCAGTACTTC; cdr3_aa: CASSELKTTAQYF
d_call: NA; v_call: TRBV6-2/TRBV6-3; j_call: TRBJ2-2; clone_size: many; cdr3_nt: TGTGCCAGCAACTTATACGGGGGGCGCCTCTCGGCCGGGGAGCTGTTTTTT; cdr3_aa: CASNLYGGRLSAGELFF
d_call: NA; v_call: TRBV12-3/TRBV12-4; j_call: TRBJ2-3; clone_size: NA; cdr3_nt: TGTGCCAGCAGTTTAGCACTTTCGGGAAAAGATACGCAGTATTTT; cdr3_aa: CASSLALSGKDTQYF
d_call: TRBD1; v_call: TRBV7-8; j_call: TRBJ2-2; clone_size: many; cdr3_nt: TGTGCCAGCAGCTGGACAGGGGGGAACACCGGGGAGCTGTTTTTT; cdr3_aa: CASSWTGGNTGELFF
d_call: NA; v_call: TRBV14; j_call: TRBJ1-6; clone_size: many; cdr3_nt: TGTGCCAGCAGCCAAGTATCCGGGGTGAATTCACCCCTCCACTTT; cdr3_aa: CASSQVSGVNSPLHF
d_call: NA; v_call: TRBV20-1; j_call: TRBJ2-2; clone_size: many; cdr3_nt: TGCAGTGCTAGAGATCGGACAGACCTCGGGGAGCTGTTTTTT; cdr3_aa: CSARDRTDLGELFF
d_call: NA; v_call: TRBV7-9; j_call: TRBJ2-1; clone_size: many; cdr3_nt: TGTGCCAGCAGCTTAAATACACCAGGGGATGAGCAGTTCTTC; cdr3_aa: CASSLNTPGDEQFF
d_call: TRBD1; v_call: TRBV7-2; j_call: TRBJ1-6; clone_size: many; cdr3_nt: TGTGCCAGCAGCCTTGACAGGGCCTTTAATTCACCCCTCCACTTT; cdr3_aa: CASSLDRAFNSPLHF
d_call: TRBD1; v_call: TRBV30; j_call: TRBJ1-4; clone_size: many; cdr3_nt: TGTGCCTGGGCCGGGACAGGGCCTGAAAAACTGTTTTTT; cdr3_aa: CAWAGTGPEKLFF
d_call: TRBD1; v_call: TRBV7-9; j_call: TRBJ1-2; clone_size: many; cdr3_nt: TGTGCCAGCAGCTTAGCTGGACAGGCTCGTGGCTACACCTTC; cdr3_aa: CASSLAGQARGYTF